A selection of T cell receptor beta chains follows, all from one sample in a study of T cells in Graves' hyperthyroidism and ophthalmopathy. TCRdb reanalysed the multiplex PCR reads using MiXCR and keeps one entry per CDR3 protein. Here the sample spans hundreds of thousands of distinct CDR3 sequences, just under 20% being singletons. Sequenced material: blood. The source of these receptors is a man aged 35 to 55 with Graves' ophthalmopathy. Both conserved end residues are part of each CDR3. D genes are given only for firm matches. Clone size appears in some rows only: once, few, many, or a class for an expanded clone.

>TRBV5-1|few|TRBJ2-5|TRBD2
TGCGCCAGCAGCACCTGGACTAGCCCCGAATTGTACTTC
CASSTWTSPELYF
>TRBV19|.|TRBJ2-5|.
TGTGCCAGTAGTATTGATCAAGAGACCCAGTACTTC
CASSIDQETQYF
>TRBV27|few|TRBJ2-5|TRBD2
TGTGCCAGCAGTCTGGGACTAGCGTTTACCCAAGAGACCCAGTACTTC
CASSLGLAFTQETQYF
>TRBV20-1|.|TRBJ1-6|.
TGCAGTGCTAGGACAGGAGGGTTTTATAATTCACCCCTCCACTTT
CSARTGGFYNSPLHF
>TRBV11-2|many|TRBJ2-5|TRBD2
TGTGCCAGCAGCTTAAGCGGGGGAGGAGGAGAGACCCAGTACTTC
CASSLSGGGGETQYF
>TRBV20-1|.|TRBJ2-7|.
TGCAGTGCTAGAGATCTTGGTAGGGGCGAGCAGTACTTC
CSARDLGRGEQYF
>TRBV30|many|TRBJ1-6|TRBD1
TGTGCCTGGAATCCTGGACAGGGGTATAATTCACCCCTCCACTTT
CAWNPGQGYNSPLHF
>TRBV19|few|TRBJ2-2|.
TGTGCCAGTAGTATCACAGGGCTAACGAACACCGGGGAGCTGTTTTTT
CASSITGLTNTGELFF
>TRBV7-3|few|TRBJ2-1|TRBD1
TGTGCCAGCAGCTTAAGGGGCGTTCGGGACAGGGTCCCTTACTCCTACAATGAGCAGTTCTTC
CASSLRGVRDRVPYSYNEQFF
>TRBV6-1|.|TRBJ1-5|TRBD1
TGTGCCAGCAGTGGTACAGGGGCCTTTAGCAATCAGCCCCAGCATTTT
CASSGTGAFSNQPQHF
>TRBV7-8|many|TRBJ2-3|.
TGTGCCAGCAGCTTTCGCACAGATACGCAGTATTTT
CASSFRTDTQYF
>TRBV15|.|TRBJ1-4|.
TGTGCCACCAGCAGAGTGAAGGGAACCACTAATGAAAAACTGTTTTTT
CATSRVKGTTNEKLFF
>TRBV20-1|.|TRBJ2-1|TRBD2
TGCAGTGTTCCAAACCTTCGGGGGGGGCCTAATGAGCAGTTCTTC
CSVPNLRGGPNEQFF
>TRBV6-2/TRBV6-3|.|TRBJ1-1|TRBD1
TGTGCCAGCAGCCCCGGACAGGGGCCTGTCTATGAAGCTTTCTTT
CASSPGQGPVYEAFF
>TRBV6-2/TRBV6-3|.|TRBJ2-7|TRBD1
TGTGCCAGCAGTTACTCCGGGGCAGGGGGCTGCGAGCAGTACTTC
CASSYSGAGGCEQYF